The present T cell receptor beta chain was sequenced within a study of cytomegalovirus exposure and HLA in healthy donors. The CDR3 is 17 amino acids. The germline gives CDR1 SGHRS, CDR2 YFSETQ. After removal of 0 bases from V and 5 bases from J, the junction contained 9 bases not matched to a gene. Both 60 Vbeta primers and 13 Jbeta primers went into the PCR. Sequencing used immunoSEQ multiplex PCR; TCRdb keeps in-frame clones, though not all of them. The sample includes 120,000 to 150,000 clones, over 65% of them seen just once. Nominally healthy donors were sampled, though unrecorded immune exposures were likely.

The chain joins TRBV5-1 to TRBJ2-5; TRBD2 agrees at 11 bases. The TCR sequence derives from a woman aged 25-40 years in good health and CMV-seronegative. Input material: PBMCs. In nucleotides, the CDR3 is TGCGCCAGCAGCTTGGAAGGTAGCGGGAGGGCCGCGGAGACCCAGTACTTC. It is translated as CASSLEGSGRAAETQYF.